This is a list of T cell receptor beta chains from one sample in a study of OX40 agonist ivuxolimab in advanced cancers. Generated by immunoSEQ multiplex PCR, the TCRdb table keeps only in-frame clones and is missing some. The sample holds about 160,000 clones; approximately 94% are singletons and the top ten take about 0.31%. Sample: CD4+ or CD8+ T cells sorted from blood, taken in a trial of the OX40 agonist ivuxolimab. These receptors were taken from an adult with an advanced solid tumor such as melanoma, head and neck, liver or kidney cancer. The CDR3 runs from the conserved cysteine through the conserved F or W. D genes are given only for firm matches. Not all rows give a size; the values are once, few, many and, for expanded clones, a class.

D,V,size,J,DNA,CDR3
TRBD1,TRBV5-5,NA,TRBJ2-5,TGTGCCAGCAGCTTATATAACAGGGGTCAAGAGACCCAGTACTTC,CASSLYNRGQETQYF
NA,TRBV16,NA,TRBJ1-2,TGTGCCAGCAGCCCGAGGCCGAGGGATGGCTACACCTTC,CASSPRPRDGYTF
NA,TRBV19,NA,TRBJ1-3,TGTGCCAGTAGTATAATCGGGGGCCTGCCTGCCTCTGGAAACACCATATATTTT,CASSIIGGLPASGNTIYF
TRBD1,TRBV27,NA,TRBJ2-7,TGTGCCAGCAGTTTTTTCGTCCGGGACAGGGATCTCGAGCAGTACTTC,CASSFFVRDRDLEQYF
NA,TRBV27,NA,TRBJ2-4,TGTGCCAGCAGTCCGCTAGCGAAAAAAAACATTCAGTACTTC,CASSPLAKKNIQYF
TRBD1,TRBV7-6,once,TRBJ1-2,TGTGCCAGCAGCTCCCCCTCGACAGGGAATGGCTACACCTTC,CASSSPSTGNGYTF
NA,TRBV21-1,NA,TRBJ2-1,TGTGCCAGCAGCAAACTGGGACAGGGAATCAACAATGAGCAGTTCTTC,CASSKLGQGINNEQFF
TRBD1,TRBV6-6,NA,TRBJ2-7,TGTGCCAGCAGCCAAGGGACAGGCTACGAGCAGTACTTC,CASSQGTGYEQYF
TRBD1,TRBV5-1,NA,TRBJ2-1,TGCGCCAGCAGCTTGCAGGGGGCGGCCTACAATGAGCAGTTCTTC,CASSLQGAAYNEQFF
TRBD1,TRBV9,NA,TRBJ2-1,TGTGCCAGCAGCGTAGGCCAGGGGGTCCTCGCGAGGAATGAGCAGTTCTTC,CASSVGQGVLARNEQFF
NA,TRBV11-2,NA,TRBJ1-4,TGTGCCAGCAGCCTCACTGTTGCAACTAATGAAAAACTGTTTTTT,CASSLTVATNEKLFF
NA,TRBV5-5,NA,TRBJ1-2,TGTGCCAGCAGGATGGACAGCCGCGACTATGGCTACACCTTC,CASRMDSRDYGYTF
NA,TRBV28,NA,TRBJ2-7,TGTGCCAGTACTGCGTACGAGGCTAGCATCTACGAGCAGTACTTC,CASTAYEASIYEQYF
NA,TRBV7-2,NA,TRBJ2-5,TGTGCCAGCAGCTCCGGTTGGACCCAGTACTTC,CASSSGWTQYF
NA,TRBV7-2,NA,TRBJ2-5,TGTGCCAGCAGCTGGGCGCGGGAGACCCAGTACTTC,CASSWARETQYF
NA,TRBV6-5,NA,TRBJ1-4,TGTGCCAGCAGCCGAACAGGGACAACTAATGAAAAACTGTTTTTT,CASSRTGTTNEKLFF
TRBD2,TRBV28,NA,TRBJ2-1,TGTGCCAGCAGTTTATGGGCTAGCGGGAGTAACAATGAGCAGTTCTTC,CASSLWASGSNNEQFF
NA,TRBV7-9,NA,TRBJ1-2,TGTGCCAGCAGCTTAAGTTACCGGGGGGCTAAACATGGCTACACCTTC,CASSLSYRGAKHGYTF
NA,TRBV27,NA,TRBJ1-2,TGTGCCAGTAAAGCAGCTAACTATGGCTACACCTTC,CASKAANYGYTF
NA,TRBV9,NA,TRBJ1-2,TGTGCCAGCAGCGTAGCCGCTAACTATGGCTACACCTTC,CASSVAANYGYTF
NA,TRBV18,NA,TRBJ1-2,TGTGCCAGCTCACCCGCACAGGGCCCCTATGGCTACACCTTC,CASSPAQGPYGYTF
TRBD1,TRBV6-1,NA,TRBJ2-7,TGTGCCAGCAGCGGAACAGGGGGCAGCGAGCAGTACTTC,CASSGTGGSEQYF
NA,TRBV4-2,NA,TRBJ2-1,TGTGCCAGCAGCCAAGGTGGGGGCAGTAACAATGAGCAGTTCTTC,CASSQGGGSNNEQFF
NA,TRBV5-5,NA,TRBJ2-5,TGTGCCAGCACGGCAGGCAGGTCGATGTACCAAGAGACCCAGTACTTC,CASTAGRSMYQETQYF
NA,TRBV7-2,NA,TRBJ2-2,TGTGCCAGCAGCTTAGTATGGTCTAGAGATACCGGGGAGCTGTTTTTT,CASSLVWSRDTGELFF
TRBD2,TRBV30,NA,TRBJ2-3,TGTGCCTGGACTAGCGGGAGCACAGATACGCAGTATTTT,CAWTSGSTDTQYF
TRBD2,TRBV19,NA,TRBJ2-7,TGTGCCAGTAGTATTGAGGTAGCGGGGGCCGGCTACGAGCAGTACTTC,CASSIEVAGAGYEQYF
NA,TRBV28,NA,TRBJ1-4,TGTGCCAGCAGTCCCAGCGGCTCCAATGAAAAACTGTTTTTT,CASSPSGSNEKLFF
TRBD2,TRBV5-1,NA,TRBJ2-5,TGCGCCAGCAGCTCGGGGGGGCACCCCCCAGAGACCCAGTACTTC,CASSSGGHPPETQYF
NA,TRBV7-2,few,TRBJ1-2,TGTGCCAGCAGCTTAGGGCCCCCGGGGAGCTATGGCTACACCTTC,CASSLGPPGSYGYTF
TRBD2,TRBV10-3,NA,TRBJ2-1,TGTGCCATCAGTGAGGGAGGGACTAGCGGTGGGAATGAGCAGTTCTTC,CAISEGGTSGGNEQFF
NA,TRBV20-1,NA,TRBJ2-7,TGCAGTGCTCCGGACAACTACGAGCAGTACTTC,CSAPDNYEQYF
TRBD1,TRBV30,NA,TRBJ1-2,TGTGCCTGGAGTCGGACAGGGGGCCTTTTCTACACCTTC,CAWSRTGGLFYTF
NA,TRBV6-1,NA,TRBJ2-5,TGTGCCAGCACGACGGGACCTATACAAGAGACCCAGTACTTC,CASTTGPIQETQYF
NA,TRBV18,NA,TRBJ1-1,TGTGCCAGCTCAACCGACAGCAACACTGAAGCTTTCTTT,CASSTDSNTEAFF
NA,TRBV28,NA,TRBJ2-2,TGTGCCAGCAGTTTATGGGGTGGGAGAAAGGGCACCGGGGAGCTGTTTTTT,CASSLWGGRKGTGELFF
TRBD2,TRBV2,NA,TRBJ2-2,TGTGCCAGCAGTGAAGCTTTTAGCGGGAGAGGCACCGGGGAGCTGTTTTTT,CASSEAFSGRGTGELFF
TRBD2,TRBV10-3,NA,TRBJ2-7,TGTGCCATCAGGGCGGGAGAGAACAAGTACTTC,CAIRAGENKYF
NA,TRBV11-2,NA,TRBJ1-3,TGTGCCAGCAGCCCCCCCAATCGTGCCTCTGGAAACACCATATATTTT,CASSPPNRASGNTIYF
NA,TRBV7-2,NA,TRBJ1-1,TGTGCCAGCAGCTTAGCGTCGACAGAGAACACTGAAGCTTTCTTT,CASSLASTENTEAFF
NA,TRBV6-5,once,TRBJ2-5,TGTGCCAGCAGGCAGACAGGCCAAGAGACCCAGTACTTC,CASRQTGQETQYF
TRBD1,TRBV5-4,NA,TRBJ1-2,TGTGCCAGCACTGTGACAGGGAGCAGCTATGGCTACACCTTC,CASTVTGSSYGYTF
TRBD2,TRBV18,NA,TRBJ2-3,TGTGCCAGCTCACCACCTGCAGCGGGAGGGCCGGGGGATACGCAGTATTTT,CASSPPAAGGPGDTQYF
NA,TRBV5-1,NA,TRBJ2-5,TGCGCCAGCAGCTTGCGTCCTCGTGAGGCCGGGAGTGGGAGCGGAGAGACCCAGTACTTC,CASSLRPREAGSGSGETQYF